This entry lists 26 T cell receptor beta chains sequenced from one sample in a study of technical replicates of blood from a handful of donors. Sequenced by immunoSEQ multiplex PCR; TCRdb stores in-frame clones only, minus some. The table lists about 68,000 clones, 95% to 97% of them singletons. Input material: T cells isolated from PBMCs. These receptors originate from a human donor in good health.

The CDR3 nucleotides read TGTGCCAGCAGCTATGGACTAGCGGGAGTGGCAGAAGAGACCCAGTACTTC. Translated: CASSYGLAGVAEETQYF. The V call is TRBV5-4, the J call TRBJ2-5; 13 bases are shared with TRBD2. J lost 3 bases, V lost 3 bases, and 8 bases had no gene match. Per germline, CDR1 SGHNT and CDR2 YYREEE (reference sequence). CDR3 size: 17 residues.

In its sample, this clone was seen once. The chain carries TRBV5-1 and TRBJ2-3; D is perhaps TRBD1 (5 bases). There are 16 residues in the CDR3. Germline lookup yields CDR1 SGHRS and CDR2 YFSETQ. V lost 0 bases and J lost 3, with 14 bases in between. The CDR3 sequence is CASSLARQRGTDTQYF. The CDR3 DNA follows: TGCGCCAGCAGCTTGGCTCGACAAAGGGGAACAGATACGCAGTATTTT.

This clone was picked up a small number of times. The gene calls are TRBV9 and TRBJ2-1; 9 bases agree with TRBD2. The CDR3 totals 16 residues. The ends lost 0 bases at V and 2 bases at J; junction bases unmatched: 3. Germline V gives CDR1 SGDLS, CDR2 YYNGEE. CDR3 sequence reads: CASSVVSGGPYNEQFF. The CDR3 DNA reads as TGTGCCAGCAGCGTAGTTAGCGGGGGACCCTACAATGAGCAGTTCTTC.

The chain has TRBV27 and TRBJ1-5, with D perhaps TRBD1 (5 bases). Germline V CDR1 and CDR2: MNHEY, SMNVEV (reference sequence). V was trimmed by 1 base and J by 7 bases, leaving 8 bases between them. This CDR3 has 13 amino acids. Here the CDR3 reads CASSLWGGQPQHF. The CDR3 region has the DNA TGTGCCAGCAGTTTATGGGGGGGACAGCCCCAGCATTTT.

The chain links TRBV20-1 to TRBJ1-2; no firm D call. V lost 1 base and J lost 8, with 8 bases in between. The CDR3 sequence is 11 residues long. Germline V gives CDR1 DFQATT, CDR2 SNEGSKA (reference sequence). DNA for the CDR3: TGCAGTGCTAGAGGTTACTCCGGCTACACCTTC. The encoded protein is CSARGYSGYTF.

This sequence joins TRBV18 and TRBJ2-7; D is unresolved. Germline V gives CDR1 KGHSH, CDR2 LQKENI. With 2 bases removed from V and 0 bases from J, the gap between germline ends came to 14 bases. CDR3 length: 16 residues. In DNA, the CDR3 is TGTGCCAGCTCACCAAAGAGACATACGAGCTCCTACGAGCAGTACTTC. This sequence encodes CASSPKRHTSSYEQYF.

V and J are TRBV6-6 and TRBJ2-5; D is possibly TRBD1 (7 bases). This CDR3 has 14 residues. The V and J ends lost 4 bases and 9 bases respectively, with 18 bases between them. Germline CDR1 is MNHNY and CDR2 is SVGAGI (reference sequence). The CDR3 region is CASSSGTPRGAQYF. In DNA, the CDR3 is TGTGCCAGCAGTTCCGGGACTCCCAGGGGGGCCCAGTACTTC.

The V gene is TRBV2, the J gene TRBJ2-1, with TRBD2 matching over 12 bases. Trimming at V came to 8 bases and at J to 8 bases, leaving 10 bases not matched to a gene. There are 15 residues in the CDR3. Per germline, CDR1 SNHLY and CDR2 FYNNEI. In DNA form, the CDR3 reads TGTGCCAGCGAGACCGGGACTAGCGGGTTTGATGAGCAGTTCTTC. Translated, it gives CASETGTSGFDEQFF.

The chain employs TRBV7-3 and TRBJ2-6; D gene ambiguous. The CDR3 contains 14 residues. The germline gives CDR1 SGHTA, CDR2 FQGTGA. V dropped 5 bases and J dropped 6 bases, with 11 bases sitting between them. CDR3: CASSPGIVANVLTF. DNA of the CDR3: TGTGCCAGCAGCCCAGGCATTGTGGCCAACGTCCTGACTTTC.

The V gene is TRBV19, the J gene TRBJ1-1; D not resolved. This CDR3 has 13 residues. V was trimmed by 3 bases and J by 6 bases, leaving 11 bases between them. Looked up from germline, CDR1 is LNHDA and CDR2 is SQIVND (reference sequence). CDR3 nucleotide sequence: TGTGCCAGTAGTATTCAGAGAGGAGCTGAAGCTTTCTTT. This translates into CASSIQRGAEAFF.

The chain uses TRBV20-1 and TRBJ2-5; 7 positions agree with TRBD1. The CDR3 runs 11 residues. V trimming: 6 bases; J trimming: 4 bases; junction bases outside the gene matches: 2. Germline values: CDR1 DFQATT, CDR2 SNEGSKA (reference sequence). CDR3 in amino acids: CSATGVETQYF. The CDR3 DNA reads TGCAGTGCCACAGGGGTAGAGACCCAGTACTTC.

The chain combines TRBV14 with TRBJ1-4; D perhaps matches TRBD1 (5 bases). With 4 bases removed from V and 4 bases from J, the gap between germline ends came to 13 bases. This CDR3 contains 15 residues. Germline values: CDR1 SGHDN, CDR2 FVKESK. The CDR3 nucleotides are TGTGCCAGCAGCCCACTTCTACAGGATAATGAAAAACTGTTTTTT. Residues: CASSPLLQDNEKLFF. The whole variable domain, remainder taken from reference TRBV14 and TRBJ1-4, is EAGVTQFPSHSVIEKGQTVTLRCDPISGHDNLYWYRRVMGKEIKFLLHFVKESKQDESGMPNNRFLAERTGGTYSTLKVQPAELEDSGVYFCASSPLLQDNEKLFFGSGTQLSVL.

CDR3 region: CASSQAPPGLPAYEQYF. Here the CDR3 DNA reads TGCGCCAGCAGCCAAGCACCCCCGGGACTCCCCGCGTACGAGCAGTACTTC. J is TRBJ2-7 and V is TRBV4-3; D may be TRBD2 (6 bases). The germline V gene has CDR1 LGHNA and CDR2 YSLEER. Trimming took off 1 base at V and 4 bases at J, with 20 bases between the two ends. This CDR3 comprises 17 residues.

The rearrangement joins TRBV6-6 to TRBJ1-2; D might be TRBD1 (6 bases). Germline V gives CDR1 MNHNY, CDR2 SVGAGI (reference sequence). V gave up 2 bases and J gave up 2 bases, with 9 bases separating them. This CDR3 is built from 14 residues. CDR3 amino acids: CASSYLGQNYGYTF. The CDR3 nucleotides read TGTGCCAGCAGTTACCTTGGACAGAACTATGGCTACACCTTC.

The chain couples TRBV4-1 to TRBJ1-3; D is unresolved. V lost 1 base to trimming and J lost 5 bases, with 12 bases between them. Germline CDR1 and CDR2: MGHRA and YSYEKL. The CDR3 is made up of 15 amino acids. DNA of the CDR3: TGCGCCAGCAGCCAAGTAGCCGGGGATCGAAACACCATATATTTT. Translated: CASSQVAGDRNTIYF.

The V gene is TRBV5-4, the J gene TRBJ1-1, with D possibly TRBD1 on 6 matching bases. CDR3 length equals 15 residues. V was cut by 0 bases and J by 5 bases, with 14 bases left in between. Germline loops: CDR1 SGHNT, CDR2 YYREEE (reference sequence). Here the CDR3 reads CASSLETGSVTEAFF. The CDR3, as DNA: TGTGCCAGCAGCTTGGAAACAGGGTCTGTTACTGAAGCTTTCTTT.

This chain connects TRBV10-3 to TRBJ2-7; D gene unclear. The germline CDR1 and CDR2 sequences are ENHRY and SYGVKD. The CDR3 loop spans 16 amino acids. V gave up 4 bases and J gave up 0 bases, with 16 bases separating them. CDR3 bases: TGTGCCATCAGTGGATCCCTGACTCACCTCTCCTACGAGCAGTACTTC. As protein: CAISGSLTHLSYEQYF.

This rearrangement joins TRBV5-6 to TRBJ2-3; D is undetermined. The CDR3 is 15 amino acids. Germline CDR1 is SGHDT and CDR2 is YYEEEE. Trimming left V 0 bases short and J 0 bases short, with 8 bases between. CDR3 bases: TGTGCCAGCAGCTTGGTCCGACTGAGCACAGATACGCAGTATTTT. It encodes CASSLVRLSTDTQYF.

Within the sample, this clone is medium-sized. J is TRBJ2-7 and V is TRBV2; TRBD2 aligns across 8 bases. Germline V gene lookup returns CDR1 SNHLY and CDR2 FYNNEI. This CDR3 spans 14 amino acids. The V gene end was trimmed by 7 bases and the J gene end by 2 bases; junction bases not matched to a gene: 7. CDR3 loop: CASMGLAGPYEQYF. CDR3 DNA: TGTGCCAGCATGGGGCTAGCGGGTCCCTACGAGCAGTACTTC.

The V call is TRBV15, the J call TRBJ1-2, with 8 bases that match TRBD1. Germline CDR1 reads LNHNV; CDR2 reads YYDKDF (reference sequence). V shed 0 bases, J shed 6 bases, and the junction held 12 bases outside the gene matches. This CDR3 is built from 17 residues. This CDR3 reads CATSRDKTRDRSHGYTF. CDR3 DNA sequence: TGTGCCACCAGCAGAGACAAAACTCGGGACAGGAGCCATGGCTACACCTTC. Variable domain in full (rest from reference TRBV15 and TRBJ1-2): DAMVIQNPRYQVTQFGKPVTLSCSQTLNHNVMYWYQQKSSQAPKLLFHYYDKDFNNEADTPDNFQSRRPNTSFCFLDIRSPGLGDTAMYLCATSRDKTRDRSHGYTFGSGTRLTVV.

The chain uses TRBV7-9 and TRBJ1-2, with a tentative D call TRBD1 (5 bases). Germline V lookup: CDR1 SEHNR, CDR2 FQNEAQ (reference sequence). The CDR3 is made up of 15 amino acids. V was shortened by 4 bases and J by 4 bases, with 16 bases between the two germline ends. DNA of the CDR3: TGTGCCAGCAGCTCACCCGCCGGGGGGGGCTATGGCTACACCTTC. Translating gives CASSSPAGGGYGYTF.

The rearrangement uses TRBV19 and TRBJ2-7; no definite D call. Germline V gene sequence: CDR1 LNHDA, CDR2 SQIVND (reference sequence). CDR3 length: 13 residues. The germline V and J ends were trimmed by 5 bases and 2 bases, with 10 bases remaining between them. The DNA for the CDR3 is TGTGCCAGTAGTCAGACTCGTGCCTACGAGCAGTACTTC. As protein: CASSQTRAYEQYF.

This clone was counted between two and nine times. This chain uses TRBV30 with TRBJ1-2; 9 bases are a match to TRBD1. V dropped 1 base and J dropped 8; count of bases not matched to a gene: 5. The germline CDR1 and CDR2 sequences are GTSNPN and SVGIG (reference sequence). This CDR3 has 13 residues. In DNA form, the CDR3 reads TGTGCCTGGAGTGCACAGGGGGCGCGGGGCTACACCTTC. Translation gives CAWSAQGARGYTF.

CDR3 sequence reads: CASSFVQGVYNEQFF. Written as DNA, the CDR3 is TGTGCCAGCAGCTTTGTCCAGGGGGTTTACAATGAGCAGTTCTTC. The chain is built from TRBV7-8 and TRBJ2-1; 7 nucleotides agree with TRBD1. This CDR3 region has 15 residues. The junction had 6 bases not matched to a gene; V was cut back by 3 bases and J by 4 bases. Germline V gene data show CDR1 as SGHVS and CDR2 as FQNEAQ.

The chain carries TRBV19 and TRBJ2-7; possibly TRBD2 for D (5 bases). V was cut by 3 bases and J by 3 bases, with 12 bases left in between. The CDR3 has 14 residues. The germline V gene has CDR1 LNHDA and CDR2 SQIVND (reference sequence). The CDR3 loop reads CASSIGRGYYEQYF. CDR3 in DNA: TGTGCCAGTAGTATCGGACGGGGATACTACGAGCAGTACTTC.

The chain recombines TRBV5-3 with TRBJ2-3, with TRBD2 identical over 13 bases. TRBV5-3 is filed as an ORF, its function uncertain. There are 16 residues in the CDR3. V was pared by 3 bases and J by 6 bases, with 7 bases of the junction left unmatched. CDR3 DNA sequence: TGTGCCAGAAGCTGGGGACTAGCGGGGTCCTGGGATACGCAGTATTTT. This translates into CARSWGLAGSWDTQYF.